Listed below are T cell receptor beta chains from one sample, sequenced in a study of blood T cell repertoires in COVID-19. The assay was immunoSEQ multiplex PCR, and TCRdb's table has in-frame clones only and misses some. The data show around 220,000 clones, 80% to 95% seen once. The sample was PBMCs or T cells enriched from blood (not recorded which). All receptors come from a young woman who had recovered from COVID-19. CDR3s include the opening cysteine and the closing phenylalanine or tryptophan. The order of the fields is J gene, V gene, D gene, clone size, CDR3 DNA, CDR3 protein. A D gene is named only where the DNA matches it firmly. Clone size, where shown, is once, few, many, or a class for clones that have expanded.

>TRBJ2-7|TRBV5-8|TRBD1|NA
TGTGCCAGCAGCTTGGCCGGGACAGGGGGCTACGAGCAGTACTTC
CASSLAGTGGYEQYF
>TRBJ2-1|TRBV9|TRBD2|NA
TGTGCCAGCAGCGTAGAGGCCCTCGGGCGGGGGTCCCTGTTCTTC
CASSVEALGRGSLFF
>TRBJ1-5|TRBV6-5|NA|NA
TGTGCCAGCAGTCGGGGGGGACTCAGCAATCAGCCCCAGCATTTT
CASSRGGLSNQPQHF
>TRBJ1-2|TRBV19|NA|NA
TGTGCCAGTAGTATTTCAAGCGGGGCGGGTGGCTACACCTTC
CASSISSGAGGYTF
>TRBJ1-3|TRBV5-4|NA|NA
TGTGCCAGCAGCTTGGATTTCGGGGGTGGAAACACCATATATTTT
CASSLDFGGGNTIYF
>TRBJ1-2|TRBV5-6|TRBD1|NA
TGTGCCAGCAGCTCCCGGGACAGGGGGTATGGCTACACCTTC
CASSSRDRGYGYTF
>TRBJ1-1|TRBV6-6|TRBD1|NA
TGTGCCAGCAGTCGGACAGGGTTTCGAGCGGCTTTCTTT
CASSRTGFRAAFF
>TRBJ2-7|TRBV4-2|TRBD2|NA
TGTGCCAGCAGCCACATTAGCGGGGGGGTTCGAGAGCAGTACTTC
CASSHISGGVREQYF
>TRBJ2-2|TRBV7-8|NA|NA
TGTGCCAGCAGCTTGGGCGGGGCGGGGACCGGGACCGGGGAGCTGTTTTTT
CASSLGGAGTGTGELFF
>TRBJ1-1|TRBV11-3|NA|NA
TGTGCCAGCAGCTCCGAGGGGGAGGGGACTGAAGCTTTCTTT
CASSSEGEGTEAFF
>TRBJ1-2|TRBV4-2|NA|NA
TGTGCCAGCAGCCCAGCACCCACAGGGAACTATGGCTACACCTTC
CASSPAPTGNYGYTF
>TRBJ2-1|TRBV12-3/TRBV12-4|NA|NA
TGTGCCAGCAGTTCGGACACCTACAATGAGCAGTTCTTC
CASSSDTYNEQFF
>TRBJ2-1|TRBV7-3|NA|NA
TGTGCCAGCAGCTTAATAGCGGTCAATGAGCAGTTCTTC
CASSLIAVNEQFF
>TRBJ1-5|TRBV6-2/TRBV6-3|TRBD1|few
TGTGCCAGCAGTTACATTCCCACCGGGACAGATCAGCCCCAGCATTTT
CASSYIPTGTDQPQHF
>TRBJ1-5|TRBV27|NA|NA
TGTGCCAGCAGTTTGCGGGGGCCCGCGATTTCGCAGCCCCAGCATTTT
CASSLRGPAISQPQHF
>TRBJ1-1|TRBV7-3|TRBD1|NA
TGTGCCAGCAGCCAGACAGGGTCTGAAGCTTTCTTT
CASSQTGSEAFF
>TRBJ1-2|TRBV7-2|NA|NA
TGTGCCAGCAGCTTCGGGTCTCCTGACTATGGCTACACCTTC
CASSFGSPDYGYTF
>TRBJ2-1|TRBV3-1/TRBV3-2|TRBD2|NA
TGTGCCAGCAGCCCCGGACTAGCCGGGGACAATGAGCAGTTCTTC
CASSPGLAGDNEQFF
>TRBJ2-7|TRBV9|NA|NA
TGTGCCAGCAGCGTAGCTGGGGGCCCCTACGAGCAGTACTTC
CASSVAGGPYEQYF
>TRBJ2-5|TRBV2|TRBD2|once
TGTGCCAGCAGGGCTGGACTAGCGGGAGAGACCCAGTACTTC
CASRAGLAGETQYF
>TRBJ2-5|TRBV6-4|TRBD2|NA
TGTGCCAGCAGTGCGGAGCGGGGAGGGAGAGCCCAGTACTTC
CASSAERGGRAQYF
>TRBJ1-5|TRBV4-1|TRBD1|once
TGCGCCAGCAGCCAAGAGGACAGGGCCTACCAGCCCCAGCATTTT
CASSQEDRAYQPQHF
>TRBJ2-3|TRBV7-3|NA|once
TGTGCCAGCAGCCCGACGGCCGGGGGAGATACGCAGTATTTT
CASSPTAGGDTQYF
>TRBJ2-5|TRBV21-1|NA|NA
TGTGCCAGCGCGGGGTTACAAGAGACCCAGTACTTC
CASAGLQETQYF
>TRBJ1-5|TRBV2|NA|NA
TGTGCCAGCAGTGGAGGACAGTTGCCCCAGCATTTT
CASSGGQLPQHF
>TRBJ2-7|TRBV28|NA|NA
TGTGCCAGCGAACAGCGGAACTCCTACGAGCAGTACTTC
CASEQRNSYEQYF
>TRBJ2-2|TRBV7-9|TRBD2|NA
TGTGCCAGCAGGACAGGACTAGCGGATAACACCGGGGAGCTGTTTTTT
CASRTGLADNTGELFF
>TRBJ2-3|TRBV3-1/TRBV3-2|NA|NA
TGTGCCAGCAGCCAAGATAGGAGTTGGGGCACAGATACGCAGTATTTT
CASSQDRSWGTDTQYF
>TRBJ1-1|TRBV11-3|TRBD1|NA
TGTGCCAGCAGCGCCGGGACAGACAACACTGAAGCTTTCTTT
CASSAGTDNTEAFF
>TRBJ1-2|TRBV4-2|TRBD1|NA
TGTGCCAGCAGCCACGGACAGGGCAACTATGGCTACACCTTC
CASSHGQGNYGYTF
>TRBJ2-7|TRBV5-1|NA|NA
TGCGCCAGCAGCTTGGACGGGTCCTACGAGCAGTACTTC
CASSLDGSYEQYF
>TRBJ1-5|TRBV2|TRBD1|NA
TGTGCCAGCAACAGGGGGAATCAGCCCCAGCATTTT
CASNRGNQPQHF
>TRBJ2-3|TRBV6-4|NA|NA
TGTGCCAGCAGTGACGGGAGCGGTAGCACAGATACGCAGTATTTT
CASSDGSGSTDTQYF
>TRBJ1-3|TRBV4-3|NA|NA
TGCGCCAGCAGCCAAAGGGCGGGATATCAGGGAAACACCATATATTTT
CASSQRAGYQGNTIYF
>TRBJ1-1|TRBV14|NA|NA
TGTGCCAGCAGCCAAATATACAGGGCCATGAACACTGAAGCTTTCTTT
CASSQIYRAMNTEAFF
>TRBJ2-7|TRBV27|NA|NA
TGTGCCAGCAGTTTAGTACAGGGATACGAGCAGTACTTC
CASSLVQGYEQYF
>TRBJ1-2|TRBV7-3|NA|once
TGTGCCAGCAGTTCAGGCTATGGCTACACCTTC
CASSSGYGYTF
>TRBJ1-4|TRBV5-1|TRBD1|NA
TGCGCCAGCAGCTGGGGGGACAGGGGTGTTTTAGGAACTAATGAAAAACTGTTTTTT
CASSWGDRGVLGTNEKLFF
>TRBJ2-7|TRBV5-1|TRBD2|NA
TGCGCCAGCAGTCCGACTAGCGGGAGTATGGTTCGTGAGCAGTACTTC
CASSPTSGSMVREQYF
>TRBJ1-5|TRBV19|NA|NA
TGTGCCAGTAGTGGGCTCTGGACACCGAATAGCAATCAGCCCCAGCATTTT
CASSGLWTPNSNQPQHF
>TRBJ1-4|TRBV13|NA|NA
TGTGCCAGCAGGGCAGGGAATAATGAAAAACTGTTTTTT
CASRAGNNEKLFF
>TRBJ2-3|TRBV7-2|NA|once
TGTGCCAGCAGCTTATCGGGGGGCCTTGGCACAGATACGCAGTATTTT
CASSLSGGLGTDTQYF
>TRBJ2-2|TRBV11-2|NA|NA
TGTGCCAGCAGCTTGGCCGGGATTGCCGGGGAGCTGTTTTTT
CASSLAGIAGELFF
>TRBJ2-5|TRBV11-3|NA|NA
TGTGCCAGCAGCTTACCCACCCGGGGGTCCGTAGAGACCCAGTACTTC
CASSLPTRGSVETQYF
>TRBJ2-7|TRBV4-2|TRBD2|NA
TGTGCCAGCAGCCCCCGGGGGAGCCCGGGACTAGCGGGAGAGGAGTCCTACGAGCAGTACTTC
CASSPRGSPGLAGEESYEQYF
>TRBJ1-2|TRBV6-5|NA|NA
TGTGCCAGCAGTTACATCGGCGGGGATGGCTACACCTTC
CASSYIGGDGYTF
>TRBJ1-2|TRBV4-2|TRBD1|NA
TGTGCCAGCAGCCAAGATGCACAGGGGGCTTGGGGCTACACCTTC
CASSQDAQGAWGYTF
>TRBJ1-5|TRBV28|TRBD1|NA
TGTGCCAGCTCCCCGGCAGGGGGGCAGCCCCAGCATTTT
CASSPAGGQPQHF
>TRBJ1-2|TRBV19|TRBD1|NA
TGTGCCAGTAGGCCCACCGGGACAGGGAGTGAGGGCTACACCTTC
CASRPTGTGSEGYTF
>TRBJ2-7|TRBV6-2/TRBV6-3|TRBD2|few
TGTGCCAGCAGTTCACTGCGGGAGGGCTACGAGCAGTACTTC
CASSSLREGYEQYF
>TRBJ2-5|TRBV12-3/TRBV12-4|NA|NA
TGTGCCAGCAGTTTCGCGGGGAGGGAGACCCAGTACTTC
CASSFAGRETQYF
>TRBJ1-1|TRBV7-9|TRBD1|NA
TGTGCCAGCAGCCGACAGGGGACCACGAACACTGAAGCTTTCTTT
CASSRQGTTNTEAFF
>TRBJ1-2|TRBV4-2|NA|NA
TGTGCCAGCAGCCAAGACTACGGGGGACGTGGCTACACCTTC
CASSQDYGGRGYTF